A single sample is the source of the 27 T cell receptor beta chains below, sequenced in a study of post-analysis software for immune sequencing data. Study-wide findings and caveats: Included in a set of roughly five TRBV segments more frequent in patients than controls were TRBV5-6, TRBV5-1 and TRBV20-1.

Their recognized antigens are unknown. Libraries were made from TCR beta cDNA, and they carried unique molecular identifiers. From the PCR reads, TCRdb called clonotypes with MiXCR, one entry per CDR3 protein. The data hold around 710,000 distinct CDR3 sequences, with 35% to 55% observed a single time. The sequenced sample consisted of blood. The origin of the receptors is a girl between 5 and 17 years old with multiple sclerosis.

The V gene is TRBV20-1, the J gene TRBJ2-2; the D call may be TRBD1 or TRBD2 (5 bases each). Germline V CDR1 and CDR2: DFQATT, SNEGSKA (reference sequence). This CDR3 region has 12 residues. V lost 6 bases, J lost 5 bases, and 10 bases lay in between. CDR3 DNA: TGCAGTGCCGAGGGGCTGACCGGGGAGCTGTTTTTT. It is translated as CSAEGLTGELFF.

The J gene is TRBJ2-1, the V gene TRBV27; D remains ambiguous. Between the trimmed V and J ends, which lost 3 bases and 3 bases, there was a span of 12 bases. CDR3 length equals 15 residues. Germline CDR1 is MNHEY and CDR2 is SMNVEV (reference sequence). In DNA, the CDR3 is TGTGCCAGCAGTTTGTTGCGGATCATCTACAATGAGCAGTTCTTC. Amino acid sequence: CASSLLRIIYNEQFF.

The V and J genes are TRBV7-9 and TRBJ2-2; D remains unclear. The CDR3 length is 15 residues. With 5 bases removed from V and 7 bases from J, the gap between germline ends came to 17 bases. The germline V gene has CDR1 SEHNR and CDR2 FQNEAQ (reference sequence). CDR3 coding DNA: TGTGCCAGCAGCCTTGCCGGGCAATTGGACGGGGAGCTGTTTTTT. It translates to CASSLAGQLDGELFF. Full variable domain (missing parts from reference TRBV7-9 and TRBJ2-2): DTGVSQNPRHKITKRGQNVTFRCDPISEHNRLYWYRQTLGQGPEFLTYFQNEAQLEKSRLLSDRFSAERPKGSFSTLEIQRTEQGDSAMYLCASSLAGQLDGELFFGEGSRLTVL.

The count of this clonotype is one. This chain links TRBV15 with TRBJ1-5; D might be TRBD1 (5 bases). CDR3 length equals 14 residues. Germline V gene lookup returns CDR1 LNHNV and CDR2 YYDKDF (reference sequence). The germline V and J ends were trimmed by 7 bases and 5 bases, with 15 bases remaining between them. CDR3 in amino acids: CATIGVQDHQPQHF. For the CDR3, the DNA is TGTGCCACCATAGGTGTACAGGACCATCAGCCCCAGCATTTT.

The chain carries TRBV12-3 or TRBV12-4 and TRBJ2-1, with no clear D. CDR3 size: 13 residues. Trimming took 1 base from V and 6 from J, leaving 7 bases between them. CDR3 region: CASSLVDRNEQFF. CDR3 DNA: TGTGCCAGCAGTTTAGTCGACCGCAATGAGCAGTTCTTC.

The chain joins TRBV12-3 or TRBV12-4 to TRBJ1-5; 9 bases map to TRBD1. Trimming removed 8 bases from V and 6 bases from J; junction bases left unmatched: 5. This CDR3 contains 13 residues. The CDR3 protein is CASETGGGQPQHF. CDR3 coding DNA: TGTGCCAGCGAAACAGGGGGCGGTCAGCCCCAGCATTTT.

This rearrangement joins TRBV28 to TRBJ2-5; 9 bases line up with TRBD2. TRBJ2-7 matches the DNA end more closely, so the J call is doubtful. This CDR3 has 14 amino acids. Germline V gives CDR1 MDHEN, CDR2 SYDVKM. The CDR3 loop is CASSPVAGVGEQYF. CDR3 in DNA: TGTGCCAGCAGTCCAGTAGCGGGAGTAGGCGAGCAGTACTTC.

The CDR3 nucleotides read TGTGCCAGCAGGGCGACAGGGGGCACTGAAGCTTTCTTT. This encodes CASRATGGTEAFF. V is TRBV6-6 and J is TRBJ1-1; TRBD1 aligns across 9 bases. In germline, CDR1 is MNHNY, CDR2 SVGAGI (reference sequence). J gave up 4 bases and V 6 bases, and 3 bases lay outside the gene matches. CDR3 length equals 13 residues.

A single count supports this clonotype. This chain connects TRBV7-2 to TRBJ2-7, with 11 bases fitting TRBD2. The germline CDR1 and CDR2 sequences are SGHTA and FQGNSA. The CDR3 runs to 14 residues. With 11 bases clipped from V and 4 bases from J, the junction kept 10 bases outside the gene matches. The CDR3 spells CASKGTSGPYEQYF. As DNA, the CDR3 is TGTGCCTCCAAGGGGACTAGCGGCCCATACGAGCAGTACTTC.

This clonotype was seen a single time. V is TRBV20-1 and J is TRBJ1-1; D may be TRBD1 (5 bases). This CDR3 region has 15 residues. Germline loops: CDR1 DFQATT, CDR2 SNEGSKA (reference sequence). Trimming left V 6 bases short and J 3 bases short, with 20 bases between. CDR3 DNA sequence: TGCAGTGCCGGGTCTATGGGGCAGGTTCACACTGAAGCTTTCTTT. This gives the protein CSAGSMGQVHTEAFF.

The rearrangement uses TRBV7-8 and TRBJ1-1; 9 bases fit TRBD1. V was pared by 5 bases and J by 5 bases, with 9 bases of the junction left unmatched. Per the germline V gene, CDR1 is SGHVS and CDR2 is FQNEAQ. This CDR3 comprises 15 residues. Here the CDR3 DNA reads TGTGCCAGCAGCCGGGGGGCGACAGGGGGGACTGAAGCTTTCTTT. Protein sequence: CASSRGATGGTEAFF.

The J gene is TRBJ2-7, the V gene TRBV5-1; 7 nucleotides align to TRBD1. This CDR3 has 16 residues. CDR1 is SGHRS, CDR2 YFSETQ, per germline. Losses at the gene ends were 1 base for V and 0 bases for J; bases not matched to a gene: 7. CDR3: CASSLNTGVSSYEQYF. The DNA for the CDR3 is TGCGCCAGCAGCTTGAATACAGGGGTTTCCTCCTACGAGCAGTACTTC.

The rearrangement links TRBV29-1 to TRBJ1-2, with TRBD1 matching 9 bases. The germline V gene encodes CDR1 SQVTM and CDR2 ANQGSEA. V lost 7 bases to trimming and J lost 7 bases; unmatched junction nucleotides: 7. This CDR3 has 12 amino acids. This chain's CDR3 is CSALDRGFGYTF. The CDR3 coding sequence is TGCAGCGCCCTCGACAGGGGGTTTGGCTACACCTTC.

This clonotype was seen a few times. The chain has TRBV11-2 and TRBJ2-1; 7 bases fit TRBD1. The length of the CDR3 is 16 residues. V lost 5 bases and J lost 5; bases outside the gene matches: 12. Looked up from germline, CDR1 is SGHAT and CDR2 is FQNNGV. CDR3: CASSHFSDRTDNEQFF. CDR3 DNA: TGTGCCAGCAGCCATTTTTCGGACAGGACCGACAATGAGCAGTTCTTC.

This clonotype was counted between two and nine times. The gene calls are TRBV9 and TRBJ2-3; D remains unclear. CDR1 and CDR2 from the germline V gene are SGDLS and YYNGEE. V gave up 0 bases and J gave up 2 bases, with 10 bases separating them. The CDR3 totals 15 residues. In DNA, the CDR3 is TGTGCCAGCAGCGTAGGGGTCAGATCCACAGATACGCAGTATTTT. Translated: CASSVGVRSTDTQYF.

CDR3 loop: CSVVIWTDQETQYF. The CDR3 nucleotides read TGCAGCGTTGTTATTTGGACAGACCAAGAGACCCAGTACTTC. The chain recombines TRBV29-1 with TRBJ2-5; possible D gene TRBD1, 6 bases. In germline, CDR1 is SQVTM, CDR2 ANQGSEA. The germline V and J ends were trimmed by 4 bases and 0 bases, with 12 bases remaining between them. The CDR3 totals 14 residues.

This clonotype was detected only a few times. The chain uses TRBV29-1 and TRBJ1-1, with a tentative D call TRBD1 (5 bases). This CDR3 is built from 13 residues. The V gene's germline CDR1 is SQVTM and CDR2 ANQGSEA. V was cut by 7 bases and J by 5 bases, with 17 bases left in between. CDR3 residues: CSGGGGSDTEAFF. The CDR3 bases are TGCAGCGGCGGGGGGGGTTCGGATACTGAAGCTTTCTTT. Variable domain in full (rest from reference TRBV29-1 and TRBJ1-1): SAVISQKPSRDICQRGTSLTIQCQVDSQVTMMFWYRQQPGQSLTLIATANQGSEATYESGFVIDKFPISRPNLTFSTLTVSNMSPEDSSIYLCSGGGGSDTEAFFGQGTRLTVV.

This chain uses TRBV5-5 with TRBJ2-7; the D gene could be TRBD1 or TRBD2 (5 bases each). The CDR3 contains 12 residues. Between the trimmed V and J ends, which lost 2 bases and 4 bases, there was a span of 7 bases. Germline CDR1 reads SGHKS; CDR2 reads YYEKEE (reference sequence). CDR3 amino acids: CASSFREYEQYF. The CDR3 nucleotides read TGTGCCAGCAGCTTCAGGGAGTACGAGCAGTACTTC.

This clonotype has more than one count but fewer than ten. This chain links TRBV20-1 with TRBJ2-1; 9 positions match TRBD1. This CDR3 has 11 residues. Germline V gene lookup returns CDR1 DFQATT and CDR2 SNEGSKA (reference sequence). Losses at the gene ends were 6 bases for V and 9 bases for J; bases not matched to a gene: 3. The CDR3 DNA follows: TGCAGTGCCACAGGGGGCAGTGAGCAGTTCTTC. Protein product: CSATGGSEQFF.

On this clonotype itself: One junction end does not reproduce the germline sequence, and a read error may be involved. The chain uses TRBV14 and TRBJ2-5, with D possibly being TRBD1 (5 bases). Germline-derived CDR1 and CDR2 are SGHDN and FVKESK. The CDR3 runs 16 residues. The CDR3 region is CASSQDQGKGTREQYF. The CDR3 nucleotides are TGCGCCAGCAGCCAAGATCAGGGAAAGGGAACTCGTGAGCAGTACTTC.

This chain joins TRBV11-2 and TRBJ2-1; weak D call: TRBD2 (6 bases). The V and J ends lost 6 bases and 7 bases respectively, with 16 bases between them. The germline V gene has CDR1 SGHAT and CDR2 FQNNGV. CDR3 size: 14 residues. CDR3: CASRAGTHSNEQFF. Here the CDR3 DNA reads TGTGCCAGCAGGGCGGGGACGCATAGTAATGAGCAGTTCTTC.

This chain links TRBV4-3 with TRBJ2-7, with a weak D call TRBD1 (7 bases). V lost 0 bases and J 1 base, leaving 10 bases between the germline ends. Per germline, CDR1 LGHNA and CDR2 YSLEER. This CDR3 spans 15 amino acids. The CDR3 nucleotides read TGCGCCAGCAGCCAAGATGCAGGGGGGTCCTACGAGCAGTACTTC. This encodes CASSQDAGGSYEQYF.

The rearrangement joins TRBV7-8 to TRBJ1-5; unclear D gene. CDR1 is SGHVS, CDR2 FQNEAQ, per germline. V was pared by 6 bases and J by 0 bases, with 18 bases between. The CDR3 totals 17 residues. Here the CDR3 DNA reads TGTGCCAGCAGTCCCCTCGAACCCGGCTATAGCAATCAGCCCCAGCATTTT. This encodes CASSPLEPGYSNQPQHF.

J is TRBJ2-2 and V is TRBV12-3 or TRBV12-4; 9 bases line up with TRBD2. The ends lost 5 bases at V and 1 base at J; junction bases unmatched: 5. This CDR3 has 16 residues. In nucleotides, the CDR3 is TGTGCCAGCAGTACTAGAGCGGGAGGGAACACCGGGGAGCTGTTTTTT. This gives the protein CASSTRAGGNTGELFF.

This chain connects TRBV15 to TRBJ2-2; no firm D call. There are 17 residues in the CDR3. The V and J ends lost 1 base and 1 base respectively, with 13 bases between them. CDR1 and CDR2 (germline): LNHNV, YYDKDF (reference sequence). The CDR3, as DNA: TGTGCCACCAGCAGAGTAGGGCTAGTTCAGAACACCGGGGAGCTGTTTTTT. Translation: CATSRVGLVQNTGELFF. Drawing the rest from reference TRBV15 and TRBJ2-2, the complete variable domain is DAMVIQNPRYQVTQFGKPVTLSCSQTLNHNVMYWYQQKSSQAPKLLFHYYDKDFNNEADTPDNFQSRRPNTSFCFLDIRSPGLGDTAMYLCATSRVGLVQNTGELFFGEGSRLTVL.

The genes are TRBV7-9 and TRBJ2-7, with 7 bases fitting TRBD1. Germline-derived CDR1 and CDR2 are SEHNR and FQNEAQ (reference sequence). The CDR3 runs 14 residues. V shed 0 bases, J shed 6 bases, and the junction held 5 bases outside the gene matches. DNA of the CDR3: TGTGCCAGCAGCTTAGCGTCGACAGGGTCCGAGCAGTACTTC. This codes for CASSLASTGSEQYF. Supplemented by reference TRBV7-9 and TRBJ2-7, the full variable domain reads DTGVSQNPRHKITKRGQNVTFRCDPISEHNRLYWYRQTLGQGPEFLTYFQNEAQLEKSRLLSDRFSAERPKGSFSTLEIQRTEQGDSAMYLCASSLASTGSEQYFGPGTRLTVT.

The chain joins TRBV12-3 or TRBV12-4 to TRBJ1-4, with D possibly matching TRBD1 (5 bases). V shed 3 bases and J shed 3 bases, with 8 bases lying between them. The CDR3 loop spans 14 amino acids. This chain's CDR3 is CASSFQGPNEKLFF. In DNA, the CDR3 is TGTGCCAGCAGTTTTCAGGGACCTAATGAAAAACTGTTTTTT.